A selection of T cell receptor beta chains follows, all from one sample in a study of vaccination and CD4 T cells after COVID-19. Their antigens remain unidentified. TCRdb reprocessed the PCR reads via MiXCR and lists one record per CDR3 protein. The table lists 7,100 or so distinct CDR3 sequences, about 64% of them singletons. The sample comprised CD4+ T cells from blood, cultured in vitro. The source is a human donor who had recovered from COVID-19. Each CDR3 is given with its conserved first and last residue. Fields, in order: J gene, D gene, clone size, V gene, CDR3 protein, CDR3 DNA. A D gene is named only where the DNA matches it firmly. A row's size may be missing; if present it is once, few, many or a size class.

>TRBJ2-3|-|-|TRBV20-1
CSATLNRDTDTQYF
TGCAGTGCGACCCTGAACAGGGACACAGATACGCAGTATTTT
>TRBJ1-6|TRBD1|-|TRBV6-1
CASRTGTGLVYSPLHF
TGTGCCAGCAGAACCGGGACAGGACTGGTTTATTCACCCCTCCACTTT
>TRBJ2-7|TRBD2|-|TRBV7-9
CASSRLAGDNEQYF
TGTGCCAGCAGCCGACTAGCGGGAGATAACGAGCAGTACTTC
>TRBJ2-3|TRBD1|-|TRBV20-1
CSARRTGGVTDTQYF
TGCAGTGCTAGACGGACAGGGGGCGTCACAGATACGCAGTATTTT
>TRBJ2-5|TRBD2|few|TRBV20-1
CSAGLARETQYF
TGCAGTGCCGGACTAGCGCGAGAGACCCAGTACTTC
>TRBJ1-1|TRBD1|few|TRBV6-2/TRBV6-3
CASSSRTGANTEAFF
TGTGCCAGCAGTTCGAGGACAGGGGCGAACACTGAAGCTTTCTTT
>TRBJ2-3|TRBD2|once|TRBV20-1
CSADYTSGGGDTQYF
TGCAGTGCCGACTATACTAGCGGGGGGGGAGATACGCAGTATTTT
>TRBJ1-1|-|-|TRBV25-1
CASSDRGRVGSAEAFF
TGTGCCAGCAGTGATAGAGGCAGGGTGGGTAGCGCTGAAGCTTTCTTT
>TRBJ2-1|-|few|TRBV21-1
CASSNLAGDEQFF
TGTGCCAGCAGCAACCTAGCGGGAGATGAGCAGTTCTTC
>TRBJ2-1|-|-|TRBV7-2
CASSLGAAVNEQFF
TGTGCCAGCAGCTTAGGTGCGGCGGTAAATGAGCAGTTCTTC
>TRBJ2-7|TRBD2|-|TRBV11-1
CASSQGLAGDEQYF
TGTGCCAGCAGCCAGGGACTAGCGGGAGACGAGCAGTACTTC
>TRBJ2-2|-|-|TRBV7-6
CASSLGSSAQAGELFF
TGTGCCAGCAGCTTAGGTTCTTCAGCGCAGGCCGGGGAGCTGTTTTTT
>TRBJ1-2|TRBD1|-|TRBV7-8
CASSLDPRGQGDSGYTF
TGTGCCAGCAGCTTAGACCCCCGGGGACAGGGTGATAGTGGCTACACCTTC
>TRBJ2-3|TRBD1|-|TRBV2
CASVGQGRTDTQYF
TGTGCCAGCGTCGGACAGGGGAGGACAGATACGCAGTATTTT
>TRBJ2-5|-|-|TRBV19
CASKVEGLPQETQYF
TGTGCCAGTAAGGTGGAGGGACTCCCTCAAGAGACCCAGTACTTC
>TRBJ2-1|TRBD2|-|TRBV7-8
CASSPRTSGGASYNEQFF
TGTGCCAGCAGCCCCAGGACTAGCGGGGGGGCCTCCTACAATGAGCAGTTCTTC
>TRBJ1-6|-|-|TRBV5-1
CASSLGLQGGNSPLHF
TGCGCCAGCAGCCTCGGTCTACAGGGAGGTAATTCACCCCTCCACTTT
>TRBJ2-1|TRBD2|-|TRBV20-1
CSATRGGISYNEQFF
TGCAGTGCCACCCGGGGGGGCATATCCTACAATGAGCAGTTCTTC
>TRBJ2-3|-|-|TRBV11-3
CASGHLGAGWADTQYF
TGTGCCAGCGGACATTTGGGCGCGGGCTGGGCAGATACGCAGTATTTT
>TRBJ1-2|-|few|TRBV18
CASSPLGGEGYTF
TGTGCCAGCTCACCATTGGGGGGTGAGGGCTACACCTTC
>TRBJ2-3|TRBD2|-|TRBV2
CASSTSGNTDTQYF
TGTGCCAGCAGTACTAGCGGTAACACAGATACGCAGTATTTT
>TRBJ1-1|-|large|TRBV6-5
CASSYSHGGSTEAFF
TGTGCCAGCAGTTACTCCCACGGGGGGAGTACTGAAGCTTTCTTT
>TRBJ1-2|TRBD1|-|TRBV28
CASSLTGPHYGYTF
TGTGCCAGCAGTTTGACAGGGCCCCACTATGGCTACACCTTC
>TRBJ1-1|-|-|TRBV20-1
CSARSGMVTEAFF
TGCAGTGCTAGATCAGGGATGGTCACTGAAGCTTTCTTT
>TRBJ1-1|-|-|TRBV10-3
CAISDPTSTNTEAFF
TGTGCCATCAGTGATCCCACAAGTACCAACACTGAAGCTTTCTTT
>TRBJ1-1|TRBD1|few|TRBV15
CATSRGQGGEAFF
TGTGCCACCAGCAGGGGACAGGGTGGTGAAGCTTTCTTT
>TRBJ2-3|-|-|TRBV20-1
CSATYSTDTQYF
TGCAGTGCTACTTATTCCACAGATACGCAGTATTTT
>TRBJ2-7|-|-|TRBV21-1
CASSKVWAQDREGFEQYF
TGTGCCAGCAGCAAAGTTTGGGCCCAGGACAGGGAAGGGTTCGAGCAGTACTTC
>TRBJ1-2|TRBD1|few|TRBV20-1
CSANEQGFYGYTF
TGCAGTGCTAACGAACAGGGGTTTTATGGCTACACCTTC
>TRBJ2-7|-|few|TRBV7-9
CASSSARDWSSPYEQYF
TGTGCCAGCAGCTCGGCGAGGGACTGGTCTAGCCCCTACGAGCAGTACTTC
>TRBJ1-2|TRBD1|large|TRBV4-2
CASSQDAGQGRSYTF
TGTGCCAGCAGCCAAGACGCTGGACAGGGACGAAGCTACACCTTC
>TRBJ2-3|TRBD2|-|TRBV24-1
CATSDSSGRELLSTDTQYF
TGTGCCACCAGTGATTCTAGCGGGAGGGAACTATTATCCACAGATACGCAGTATTTT
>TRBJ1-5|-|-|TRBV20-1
CSAKDGTTQPQHF
TGCAGTGCTAAGGACGGAACGACTCAGCCCCAGCATTTT
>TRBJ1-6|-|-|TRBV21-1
CASSKPPLLDSNSPLHF
TGTGCCAGCAGCAAACCTCCCTTGTTGGACAGTAATTCACCCCTCCACTTT
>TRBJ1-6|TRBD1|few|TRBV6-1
CASKLSWDRGRSPLHF
TGTGCCAGCAAGCTCAGTTGGGACAGGGGAAGGTCACCCCTCCACTTT
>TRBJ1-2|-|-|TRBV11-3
CASSSRKDGYTF
TGTGCCAGCAGCTCGCGGAAGGACGGCTACACCTTC
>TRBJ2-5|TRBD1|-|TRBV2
CASSQQGVGTQYF
TGTGCCAGCAGCCAACAGGGGGTTGGGACCCAGTACTTC